One sample yielded the 5 T cell receptor beta chains listed below, sequenced in a study of OX40 agonist ivuxolimab in advanced cancers. Method: immunoSEQ multiplex PCR; TCRdb's copy keeps in-frame clones and lacks some. Of over 75,000 clones listed, approximately 91% were seen once; the top ten hold under 0.35%. This sample comprised CD4+ or CD8+ T cells sorted from blood, obtained in a trial of the OX40 agonist ivuxolimab. Every receptor here comes from an adult with an advanced solid tumor such as melanoma, head and neck, liver or kidney cancer.

The rearrangement links TRBV9 to TRBJ2-5; 7 bases match TRBD1. CDR1 and CDR2 from the germline V gene are SGDLS and YYNGEE. V dropped 4 bases and J dropped 1; count of bases not matched to a gene: 7. This CDR3 spans 15 amino acids. CDR3 DNA: TGTGCCAGCAGCACGTTACAGGGGAGCCAAGAGACCCAGTACTTC. Translated: CASSTLQGSQETQYF.

The V gene is TRBV5-1, the J gene TRBJ2-1; possibly TRBD1 for D (5 bases). The CDR3 is made up of 14 amino acids. Germline CDR1 reads SGHRS; CDR2 reads YFSETQ. V lost 0 bases to trimming and J lost 6 bases, with 10 bases between them. Here the CDR3 reads CASSLARQGNEQFF. The CDR3 coding sequence is TGCGCCAGCAGCTTGGCCCGGCAGGGCAATGAGCAGTTCTTC.

This rearrangement joins TRBV4-1 to TRBJ2-6; 8 positions agree with TRBD2. The V and J ends lost 1 base and 4 bases, in that order; junction bases with no gene match: 18. Germline V gene sequence: CDR1 MGHRA, CDR2 YSYEKL. There are 21 residues in the CDR3. The CDR3 sequence: CASSQAIATGGPGGGANVLTF. CDR3 bases: TGCGCCAGCAGCCAAGCTATAGCAACGGGAGGGCCAGGTGGGGGGGCCAACGTCCTGACTTTC.

The V gene is TRBV6-1, the J gene TRBJ1-5; no definite D call. V was clipped by 4 bases and J by 0 bases, with 7 bases between them. Germline loops: CDR1 MNHNS, CDR2 SASEGT. The CDR3 has 14 residues. The CDR3, as DNA: TGTGCCAGCAGTGCCCTGTATAGCAATCAGCCCCAGCATTTT. Encoded protein: CASSALYSNQPQHF.

This clone was observed once. For the CDR3, the DNA is TGTGCCAGCAGTTACGTAGGGGGCCAGGAGCAGTTCTTC. The encoded protein is CASSYVGGQEQFF. V is TRBV6-5 and J is TRBJ2-1; 7 positions match TRBD1. V lost 2 bases and J lost 10; bases outside the gene matches: 5. The CDR3 length is 13 residues. Germline values: CDR1 MNHEY, CDR2 SVGAGI.